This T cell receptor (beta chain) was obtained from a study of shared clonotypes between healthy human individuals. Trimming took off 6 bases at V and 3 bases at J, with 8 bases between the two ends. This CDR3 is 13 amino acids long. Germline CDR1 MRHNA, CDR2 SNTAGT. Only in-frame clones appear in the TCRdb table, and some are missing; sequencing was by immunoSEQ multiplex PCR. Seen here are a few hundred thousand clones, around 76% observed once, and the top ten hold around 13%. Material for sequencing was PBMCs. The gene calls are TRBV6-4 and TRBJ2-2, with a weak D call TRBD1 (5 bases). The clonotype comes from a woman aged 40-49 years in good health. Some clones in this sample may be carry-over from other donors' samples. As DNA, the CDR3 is TGTGCCAGCAGCTTCAGGGACACCGGGGAGCTGTTTTTT. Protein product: CASSFRDTGELFF.